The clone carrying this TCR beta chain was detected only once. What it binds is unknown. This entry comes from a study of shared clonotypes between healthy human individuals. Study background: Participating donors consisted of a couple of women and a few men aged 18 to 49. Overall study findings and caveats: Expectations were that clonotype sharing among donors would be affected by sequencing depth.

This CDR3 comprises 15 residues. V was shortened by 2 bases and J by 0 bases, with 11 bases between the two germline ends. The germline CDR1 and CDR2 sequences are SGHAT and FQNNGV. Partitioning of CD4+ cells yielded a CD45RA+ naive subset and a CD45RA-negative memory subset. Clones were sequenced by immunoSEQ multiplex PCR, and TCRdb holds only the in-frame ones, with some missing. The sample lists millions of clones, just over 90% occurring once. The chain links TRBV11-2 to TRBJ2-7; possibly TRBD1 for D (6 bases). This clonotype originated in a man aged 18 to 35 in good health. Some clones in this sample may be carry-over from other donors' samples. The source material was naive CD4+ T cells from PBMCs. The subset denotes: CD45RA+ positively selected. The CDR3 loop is CASSLRTEDSYEQYF. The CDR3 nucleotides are TGTGCCAGCAGCTTACGGACAGAGGACTCCTACGAGCAGTACTTC.